Given below is one TCR beta chain in context. This record belongs to a study of blood T cell repertoires in COVID-19. The repertoire was sequenced with immunoSEQ multiplex PCR; TCRdb's copy has only in-frame clones and lacks some. Here the sample spans about 140,000 clones, 86% being singletons. The germline V gene encodes CDR1 SGHTA and CDR2 FQGNSA. The CDR3 is made up of 15 amino acids. Trimming took 5 bases from V and 4 from J; bases not matched to a gene: 7. The sequence came from a man in his forties or fifties who had recovered from COVID-19. The specimen sequenced was PBMCs or T cells enriched from blood (not recorded which). The genes are TRBV7-2 and TRBJ1-2, with 10 bases aligning to TRBD1. CDR3 sequence (DNA): TGTGCCAGCAGCCCTCGGACAGGGGGTGGCTATGGCTACACCTTC. This encodes CASSPRTGGGYGYTF.